A selection of T cell receptor beta chains follows, all from one sample in a study of blood T cell dynamics during melanoma immunotherapy. Data came from immunoSEQ multiplex PCR; TCRdb stores just in-frame clones and leaves some out. The profile shows 9,000 to 13,000 clones, about 80% of them singletons. The sample in question was blood, obtained from a patient treated with checkpoint blockade. The receptors derive from a human donor with melanoma. The CDR3 runs from the conserved cysteine through the conserved F or W. The order of the fields is J gene, clone size, D gene, V gene, CDR3 DNA, CDR3 protein. D genes are given only for firm matches. Clone size is shown for a subset of rows, as once, few, many or a class of expanded clone.

>TRBJ2-5|.|TRBD1|TRBV2
TGTGCCAGCACCGGGACAGGGGGGACGACCCAGTACTTC
CASTGTGGTTQYF
>TRBJ2-7|.|.|TRBV15
TGTGCCACCAGCAGAGAAGGGCAGTCCTACGAGCAGTACTTC
CATSREGQSYEQYF
>TRBJ2-3|.|TRBD2|TRBV5-1
TGCGCCAGCAGCCTCTTAACTAGCGGGAGGACAGATACGCAGTATTTT
CASSLLTSGRTDTQYF
>TRBJ2-6|.|TRBD1|TRBV18
TGTGCCAGCTCACAGAGGGACAGGGAAAGCTCATCTGGGGCCAACGTCCTGACTTTC
CASSQRDRESSSGANVLTF
>TRBJ2-7|.|TRBD2|TRBV9
TGTGCCAGCAGCGTAGGGGTCGCGGGAGTATGGGAGCAGTACTTC
CASSVGVAGVWEQYF
>TRBJ2-1|.|TRBD2|TRBV11-3
TGTGCCAGCAGCATCTCTAGCGGGATGAGGAATGAGCAGTTCTTC
CASSISSGMRNEQFF
>TRBJ1-3|.|TRBD1|TRBV28
TGTGCCAGCAGTTCAACCGGGACAGGGCCTGGAAACACCATATATTTT
CASSSTGTGPGNTIYF
>TRBJ2-1|.|.|TRBV4-2
TGTGCCAGCAGCCAAGTGGGTGGAGTTGAGCAGTTCTTC
CASSQVGGVEQFF
>TRBJ2-1|few|TRBD1|TRBV5-4
TGTGCCAGCAGCTCCGTTGGGACAGGAAGGCACAATGAGCAGTTCTTC
CASSSVGTGRHNEQFF
>TRBJ2-2|.|.|TRBV25-1
TGTGCCAGCAGTGACGCTAGGGGCAAGGACACCGGGGAGCTGTTTTTT
CASSDARGKDTGELFF
>TRBJ1-1|.|TRBD1|TRBV2
TGTGCCAGCAGGGGACAGGGGGATACTGAAGCTTTCTTT
CASRGQGDTEAFF
>TRBJ2-3|few|.|TRBV9
TGTGCCAGCAGCGTAAAAGGGGGACTAACCCCAGATACGCAGTATTTT
CASSVKGGLTPDTQYF
>TRBJ1-1|.|.|TRBV10-3
TGTGCCATCAGTGAGGTGCGTCTGAACACTGAAGCTTTCTTT
CAISEVRLNTEAFF
>TRBJ2-3|.|TRBD2|TRBV7-2
TGTGCCAGCAGCTTAGCCCCTAGGAGCGGGGGAGGGGCAGATACGCAGTATTTT
CASSLAPRSGGGADTQYF
>TRBJ1-2|.|.|TRBV4-1
TGCGCCAGCAGCCAAGGGATGGGGTATGGCTACACCTTC
CASSQGMGYGYTF
>TRBJ2-3|.|.|TRBV4-2
TGTGCCAGCAGCCAAGTTGGTAGAAGCACAGATACGCAGTATTTT
CASSQVGRSTDTQYF
>TRBJ2-3|.|.|TRBV27
TGTGCCACCCAAAGGTTAGGGTTGGATACGCAGTATTTT
CATQRLGLDTQYF
>TRBJ2-1|.|TRBD2|TRBV12-5
TGTGCTAGTAGAAGGACTAGCTCCTACAATGAGCAGTTCTTC
CASRRTSSYNEQFF
>TRBJ2-5|.|.|TRBV19
TGTGCCAGTAGCTCCACATGGGGTGGAGAGACCCAGTACTTC
CASSSTWGGETQYF
>TRBJ2-7|.|TRBD1|TRBV27
TGTGCCAGACAGGGGATTTGGCTCTACGAGCAGTACTTC
CARQGIWLYEQYF
>TRBJ1-4|.|TRBD1|TRBV4-2
TGTGCCAGCAGCCAAACGAGGGGGCTACAGGGTGGAGGCGAAAAACTGTTTTTT
CASSQTRGLQGGGEKLFF
>TRBJ1-1|.|.|TRBV28
TGTGCCAGCAACGCGGGGGATCAATCGGGGAACACTGAAGCTTTCTTT
CASNAGDQSGNTEAFF
>TRBJ2-2|once|.|TRBV18
TGTGCCAGCTCACAACTCCCAACAGGGTACGACACCGGGGAGCTGTTTTTT
CASSQLPTGYDTGELFF
>TRBJ1-1|.|TRBD1|TRBV7-9
TGTGCCAGCAGCTCCCTCGGGACAGACAACACTGAAGCTTTCTTT
CASSSLGTDNTEAFF